This T cell receptor (beta chain) was observed in a study of tissue T cells after allogeneic stem cell transplantation. The sample's time point: mouse harvest day 7 after allogeneic transplant. Each mouse received 10^7 T-cell-depleted marrow cells plus 10^6 splenic CD5+ T cells by tail vein. This mouse GVHD model was MHC-mismatched B6 to BALB/c, profiled day 7 or 14. The table came from immunoSEQ multiplex PCR; TCRdb's copy has only in-frame clones and leaves some out. The table lists 6,500 to 10,000 clones, around half of them singletons. V was trimmed by 0 bases and J by 7 bases, leaving 4 bases between them. From germline, CDR1 is KGHPV and CDR2 FQNQEV (reference sequence). The CDR3 sequence is 11 residues long. This clone has only a few counts. The antigen is undetermined. The genes and germline here are from mouse. Read sequence stops 1 residue before the CDR3 end, and the germline J gene provides the missing end.

Overall study findings and caveats: Blood and spleen captured only part of the tissue TCR repertoire. Motif-based clustering found tissue-specific repertoire signatures shared across patients, though few clones were shared.

The source of this sequence is a female BALB/c mouse given C57BL/6 T cells with graft-versus-host disease after an allogeneic hematopoietic cell transplant. The chain combines TRBV26 with TRBJ2-7; D not certain. Sequencing input: gut tissue. Partial CDR3 DNA: TGTGCCAGCAGTCTGTCGAGAGAACAGTAC. It specifies CASSLSREQY. The full CDR3 protein is CASSLSREQYF.